This TCR beta chain was found in a study of OX40 agonist ivuxolimab in advanced cancers. The overall study: Patients assigned to dose escalation were diagnosed with hepatocellular carcinoma, melanoma, renal cell or head and neck cancer.

This clone was observed a handful of times. The assay was immunoSEQ multiplex PCR, and TCRdb's table has in-frame clones only and misses some. The sample lists about 90,000 clones; around 89% were seen once. The TCR comes from an adult with an advanced solid tumor such as melanoma, head and neck, liver or kidney cancer. The specimen comprised CD4+ or CD8+ T cells sorted from blood, sampled in a trial of the OX40 agonist ivuxolimab.

As DNA, the CDR3 is TGTGCCAGCAGCTTAGGAAGGTCCAGAGATGTCTACACCTTC. This encodes CASSLGRSRDVYTF. This chain uses TRBV7-9 with TRBJ1-2; D is unresolved. Trimming removed 1 base from V and 10 bases from J, with 16 bases in between. Looked up from germline, CDR1 is SEHNR and CDR2 is FQNEAQ (reference sequence). The CDR3 is made up of 14 amino acids. The full variable domain, completed using reference TRBV7-9 and TRBJ1-2, is DTGVSQNPRHKITKRGQNVTFRCDPISEHNRLYWYRQTLGQGPEFLTYFQNEAQLEKSRLLSDRFSAERPKGSFSTLEIQRTEQGDSAMYLCASSLGRSRDVYTFGSGTRLTVV.